This record covers a single T cell receptor beta chain. The specificity of this receptor is unknown. No qualities accompany the bases; no much larger clone lies one base away. The cysteine opens and the phenylalanine closes a CDR3 of 15 amino acids. This entry keeps only the CDR3 DNA: 45 bases, framed from base 1. Trimming takes 4 bases from V and 3 bases from J, and the germline ends sit 14 bases apart. The germline V gene supplies CDR1 SGHRS and CDR2 YFSETQ. This record belongs to a study of blood T cell repertoires in COVID-19 (dated by TCRdb to 2018 to 2020). A note on the overall study: Samples from collaborators originated in the United States, Italy and Spain and spanned both the acute and convalescent phases of COVID-19. The material from the prospective study consisted of cDNA or gDNA derived from T cells, B-cell-depleted T cells, or PBMCs. Subjects who had been exposed to COVID-19, were actively infected with it, or had recovered from it provided the deeply sampled blood TCRbeta repertoires that made up the dataset. HLA class I and class II types, where available, came from metadata supplied by the sample provider rather than from assay-based typing. Nearly every sample came with metadata listing a de-identified subject ID, COVID-19 status, age in years and sex. Samples came from the ongoing ImmuneRACE study (first 160 participants) plus 1,254 subjects from 6 global collaborators. The repertoires were released in a freely available public database meant as a resource for research on the immune response to SARS-CoV-2. Broad study findings and their caveats: The quantity of clinical and demographic metadata differed by source and by participant and was supplied without curation.

TCRbeta CDR3 regions were amplified from genomic DNA by means of the immunoSEQ Assay, a bias-controlled multiplex PCR. As for the authors' bioinformatics: The number of nucleated cells in each sample was estimated by amplification of reference gene primers within the assay. To quantify the absolute abundance of each unique TCRbeta CDR3 rearrangement, sequence reads were collapsed and filtered. For each sample, productive Simpson clonality was calculated by taking the square root of Simpson's diversity index across productive rearrangements. TCRdb re-hosts the immuneACCESS table, in-frame sequences only. Its copies lack some clones; in the studies checked, an unresolved V gene accounts for under half of them, and the cause for the rest is not known. The V and J calls and clone size were taken over from that table, and D and trimming were inferred from the DNA. This sample is represented by around 170,000 clones; under 90% of them were singletons. Together, the top ten hold approximately 12% of the sample.

Participants in the prospective study were aged about 18 to 95 years, lived in some 24 United States geographic areas, and enrolled through a virtual design. In the prospective study, participants were assigned to cohorts based on the clinical history participants reported in a screening survey and a study questionnaire. Recovered participants in ImmuneRACE Cohort 3 were defined as having two consecutive negative NP/OP PCR tests, clearance from a healthcare professional, or resolution of symptoms. Mobile phlebotomists in the prospective study collected whole blood, serum and a nasopharyngeal or oropharyngeal swab from every participant. Participants in the prospective study had the option to provide additional blood draws and questionnaires over an approximately 2-month period. Before DNA extraction, blood samples from the prospective study were shipped at room temperature or frozen.

This chain joins TRBV5-1 to TRBJ1-5, with TRBD1 tentatively as D gene (6 bases match). Sequencing was carried out using PBMCs or T cells enriched from blood (not recorded which). This sequence originates from a man over 45 who had recovered from COVID-19. CDR3 protein: CASSIDGQPNQPQHF. The nucleotides read TGCGCCAGCAGCATAGATGGACAGCCCAATCAGCCCCAGCATTTT.